The text below deals with one TCR beta chain. The antigen is undetermined. TCRdb reprocessed the 5' RACE reads with MiXCR, giving one entry per CDR3 protein. The data show about 350,000 distinct CDR3 sequences, 20% to 25% seen once. The data were taken from a study of CD8 T cells in ankylosing spondylitis. Study results and limitations: Clones linked to disease, bearing a CD8+ phenotype, were relatively rare in peripheral blood. According to the report, clones linked to the disease were significantly enriched in matched synovial fluid samples taken from ankylosing spondylitis patients. Earlier authors reported some of these motif variants in reactive arthritis synovial fluid and blood.

V lost 0 bases to trimming and J lost 3 bases, with 16 bases between them. Germline V gene sequence: CDR1 DFQATT, CDR2 SNEGSKA (reference sequence). This CDR3 is 16 amino acids long. The gene calls are TRBV20-1 and TRBJ2-3, with D tentatively TRBD2 (5 bases). Material for sequencing was blood, either unsorted or a sorted T cell fraction (not recorded which). This TCR derives from a male donor with ankylosing spondylitis or in good health (not recorded which). CDR3: CSARDPFRDTTDTQYF. The CDR3 DNA reads TGCAGTGCTAGAGACCCCTTCCGGGATACAACAGATACGCAGTATTTT.